These 30 T cell receptor beta chains were all obtained from the same sample, sequenced in a study of T cells in Graves' hyperthyroidism and ophthalmopathy. Amplified TCR beta CDR3 regions came from RNA transcripts. Primed by the HTBI set, a first-round RT-PCR was run on the TCR CDR3. MiXCR, run by TCRdb on the multiplex PCR reads, gives a single entry per CDR3 protein. The sample lists approximately 300,000 distinct CDR3 sequences; roughly 18% were seen once. The sample consisted of blood. These receptors were collected from a man aged 45 to 65 with Graves' ophthalmopathy.

As to this clonotype: A clone one base away is much larger, so this may be a read error. The V gene is TRBV7-9, the J gene TRBJ2-1, with D perhaps TRBD1 (5 bases). CDR3 length: 14 residues. The germline gives CDR1 SEHNR, CDR2 FQNEAQ (reference sequence). The CDR3 reads CASNLAGATGEQFF. CDR3 in DNA: TGTGCCAGCAACTTAGCTGGGGCTACCGGTGAGCAGTTCTTC.

This clonotype has at least ten counts. This chain joins TRBV28 and TRBJ2-1; tentative D call: TRBD1 (6 bases). Germline V gives CDR1 MDHEN, CDR2 SYDVKM. The CDR3 covers 17 residues. Trimming left V 3 bases short and J 5 bases short, with 20 bases between. The CDR3 sequence: CASSFQRDNPRHNEQFF. In DNA, the CDR3 is TGTGCCAGCAGTTTCCAACGGGACAACCCAAGACACAATGAGCAGTTCTTC.

This chain links TRBV20-1 with TRBJ2-1, with TRBD2 matching over 10 bases. J lost 5 bases, V lost 5 bases, and 12 bases had no gene match. The length of the CDR3 is 16 residues. The germline gives CDR1 DFQATT, CDR2 SNEGSKA (reference sequence). CDR3 residues: CSAREEGTSADNEQFF. The CDR3 DNA reads TGCAGTGCTCGGGAGGAGGGGACTAGCGCCGACAATGAGCAGTTCTTC.

The rearrangement uses TRBV30 and TRBJ2-5; D possibly corresponds to TRBD1 (6 bases). The germline V gene has CDR1 GTSNPN and CDR2 SVGIG (reference sequence). CDR3 length equals 13 residues. Trimming pared 5 bases from V and 1 base from J, leaving 11 bases between. CDR3 in DNA: TGTGCCTGGTCGGGACAACCCCAAGAGACCCAGTACTTC. Translating gives CAWSGQPQETQYF.

A word on this clonotype: At one end, the junction sequence differs from germline, possibly due to a read error. The V gene is TRBV25-1, the J gene TRBJ2-7, with D perhaps matching TRBD2 (6 bases). Germline CDR1 reads MGHDK; CDR2 reads SYGVNS. The CDR3 is 15 amino acids. The CDR3 nucleotides read TGCGCCAGCAGTGAATTCGTGGGGAGGAGCTACGAGCAGTACTTC. Protein sequence: CASSEFVGRSYEQYF.

CDR3 region: CATSSGGETQYF. The CDR3 region has the DNA TGTGCCACCAGTAGTGGGGGAGAGACCCAGTACTTC. This sequence joins TRBV24-1 and TRBJ2-5; tentatively, D is TRBD1 or TRBD2 (5 bases each). This CDR3 comprises 12 residues. Between the trimmed V and J ends, which lost 6 bases and 4 bases, there was a span of 8 bases. Germline CDR1 KGHDR, CDR2 SFDVKD.

This chain links TRBV7-3 with TRBJ2-3; 13 bases match TRBD2. The germline gives CDR1 SGHTA, CDR2 FQGTGA. V gave up 5 bases and J gave up 1 base; unmatched junction bases: 12. The CDR3 is 19 residues long. CDR3 nucleotide sequence: TGTGCCAGCAGCACCCCTACTAGCGGGAGGGACGTACGCACAGATACGCAGTATTTT. Its translation: CASSTPTSGRDVRTDTQYF.

The chain recombines TRBV28 with TRBJ2-3; D gene uncertain. V was trimmed by 6 bases and J by 8 bases, leaving 15 bases between them. CDR1 and CDR2 (germline): MDHEN, SYDVKM. This CDR3 contains 13 residues. The CDR3 nucleotides are TGTGCCAGCAGCGAAGCCTTCTTCGGTACGCAGTATTTT. This sequence encodes CASSEAFFGTQYF.

The sample holds many counts of this clonotype. The V call is TRBV28, the J call TRBJ2-3, with unresolved D. Trimming stripped 6 bases from V and 1 base from J, with 14 bases between. The CDR3 has 15 residues. Germline CDR1 and CDR2: MDHEN and SYDVKM. CDR3 nucleotides: TGTGCCAGCAGCCAAGGCGGCTTGGGCACAGATACGCAGTATTTT. This sequence encodes CASSQGGLGTDTQYF.

The table lists this clonotype with a few counts. This CDR3 reads CSATARDWSLDTQYF. The CDR3 DNA follows: TGCAGTGCCACAGCTCGAGACTGGAGCCTCGATACGCAGTATTTT. The V call is TRBV20-1, the J call TRBJ2-3; D unclear. Germline CDR1 is DFQATT and CDR2 is SNEGSKA (reference sequence). The V gene lost 6 bases and the J gene lost 6 bases, with 22 bases spanning the gap. The CDR3 runs 15 residues.

In its sample, this clonotype was seen a few times. This chain joins TRBV12-3 or TRBV12-4 and TRBJ2-7; 9 positions agree with TRBD1. CDR3 length: 15 residues. Germline trimming cut 3 bases from V and 4 bases from J; bases unmatched to any gene: 7. CDR3 in DNA: TGTGCCAGCAGTTTGGGGGACAGGGAATTATACGAGCAGTACTTC. It yields the protein CASSLGDRELYEQYF.

This chain uses TRBV27 with TRBJ1-1, with 8 positions matching TRBD1. This CDR3 region has 13 residues. V was clipped by 4 bases and J by 5 bases; unmatched bases: 3. The germline V gene encodes CDR1 MNHEY and CDR2 SMNVEV (reference sequence). This CDR3 is CASSSGGLTEAFF. CDR3 nucleotides: TGTGCCAGCAGTTCAGGGGGCTTGACTGAAGCTTTCTTT.

V usage is TRBV5-1 and J usage is TRBJ2-3; TRBD2 is a possible D gene (6 bases). The CDR3 is 14 amino acids. Germline V gene lookup returns CDR1 SGHRS and CDR2 YFSETQ. V lost 3 bases to trimming and J lost 4 bases, with 12 bases between them. CDR3 sequence (DNA): TGCGCCAGCAGCTCCGGGAGTAGGCCAGATACGCAGTATTTT. This codes for CASSSGSRPDTQYF.

This clonotype has only a few counts. This chain joins TRBV28 and TRBJ1-5; D remains ambiguous. This CDR3 has 14 amino acids. CDR1 is MDHEN and CDR2 is SYDVKM in the germline V gene. V dropped 6 bases and J dropped 4 bases, with 13 bases sitting between them. CDR3 bases: TGTGCCAGCAGACCTATATTTGCGAATCAGCCCCAGCATTTT. This encodes CASRPIFANQPQHF. Drawing the rest from reference TRBV28 and TRBJ1-5, the complete variable domain is DVKVTQSSRYLVKRTGEKVFLECVQDMDHENMFWYRQDPGLGLRLIYFSYDVKMKEKGDIPEGYSVSREKKERFSLILESASTNQTSMYLCASRPIFANQPQHFGDGTRLSIL.

This clonotype turned up a few times. The rearrangement joins TRBV6-1 to TRBJ2-1; D call uncertain. The CDR3 spans 15 residues. V was shortened by 5 bases and J by 2 bases, with 13 bases between the two germline ends. CDR1 is MNHNS and CDR2 is SASEGT in the germline V gene. The CDR3 loop reads CASSLSQRAYNEQFF. The CDR3 region has the DNA TGTGCCAGCAGTTTGTCACAGCGCGCCTACAATGAGCAGTTCTTC.

The chain links TRBV28 to TRBJ2-2; possibly TRBD1 for D (6 bases). Trimming shortened V by 4 bases and J by 4 bases, and 19 bases separated the two germline ends. The CDR3 is 17 residues long. Per the germline V gene, CDR1 is MDHEN and CDR2 is SYDVKM. The CDR3 loop is CASSSSQGFRATGELFF. Here the CDR3 DNA reads TGTGCCAGCAGTTCATCACAGGGTTTTCGGGCCACCGGGGAGCTGTTTTTT.

This clonotype has a count of ten or more. V and J are TRBV28 and TRBJ2-7; the match to TRBD2 covers 7 bases. The CDR3 spans 15 residues. Looked up from germline, CDR1 is MDHEN and CDR2 is SYDVKM. V was clipped by 5 bases and J by 2 bases; unmatched bases: 9. The CDR3 reads CASSESASGTYEQYF. The CDR3 DNA reads TGTGCCAGCAGTGAGAGCGCTAGCGGAACCTACGAGCAGTACTTC.

This clonotype was seen more than once but under ten times. The genes are TRBV12-3 or TRBV12-4 and TRBJ1-1, with D possibly TRBD1 on 5 matching bases. V was pared by 6 bases and J by 5 bases, with 13 bases between. The length of the CDR3 is 13 residues. The CDR3 region has the DNA TGTGCCAGCAGCAATTTCGGGGGGACTGAAGCTTTCTTT. This translates into CASSNFGGTEAFF.

J is TRBJ1-2 and V is TRBV20-1; 7 bases align to TRBD1. Germline loops: CDR1 DFQATT, CDR2 SNEGSKA (reference sequence). Unmatched junction bases numbered 6, after V lost 6 bases and J lost 8 bases. The CDR3 sequence is 11 residues long. DNA for the CDR3: TGCAGTGCCGACAGGGTCGACGGCTACACCTTC. The encoded protein is CSADRVDGYTF.

This clonotype was seen at least ten times. J is TRBJ1-2 and V is TRBV12-3 or TRBV12-4, with 8 positions matching TRBD1. Trimming cost V 5 bases and J 3 bases; bases outside gene matches: 11. This CDR3 is 16 amino acids long. The CDR3 DNA reads as TGTGCCAGCAGTCTACACCTCCAGGGGGCGGACTATGGCTACACCTTC. Translating it yields CASSLHLQGADYGYTF.

This clonotype was seen just once. This may stem from a read error, because a much larger clone lies one nucleotide away. The gene calls are TRBV4-1 and TRBJ2-7; TRBD1 might be the D (6 bases). Per germline, CDR1 MGHRA and CDR2 YSYEKL. The CDR3 runs 16 residues. Trimming took off 1 base at V and 3 bases at J, with 16 bases between the two ends. The CDR3, as DNA: TGCGCCAGCAGCCAAGGGAGACAGGTCCCACTCTACGAGCAGTACTTC. Translation: CASSQGRQVPLYEQYF.

The V call is TRBV5-1, the J call TRBJ1-1; 11 bases map to TRBD1. This CDR3 comprises 18 residues. V lost 4 bases to trimming and J lost 1 base; unmatched junction nucleotides: 12. Germline CDR1 SGHRS, CDR2 YFSETQ. In DNA form, the CDR3 reads TGCGCCAGCAGCCGAGGTGGACAGGGGGCGACGACGAACACTGAAGCTTTCTTT. Protein: CASSRGGQGATTNTEAFF.

This clonotype has just a few counts. The CDR3 nucleotides read TGTGCCAGCAGCTTGTATGGGTCTAAGGGTACGCAGTATTTT. This translates into CASSLYGSKGTQYF. The rearrangement uses TRBV5-4 and TRBJ2-3; D is undetermined. V was shortened by 1 base and J by 8 bases, with 14 bases between the two germline ends. The V gene's germline CDR1 is SGHNT and CDR2 YYREEE (reference sequence). The CDR3 has 14 amino acids.

The chain has TRBV11-2 and TRBJ2-1; 8 bases agree with TRBD2. CDR1 and CDR2 (germline): SGHAT, FQNNGV. The CDR3 length is 15 residues. Germline trimming cut 5 bases from V and 4 bases from J; bases unmatched to any gene: 7. The CDR3 DNA follows: TGTGCCAGCAGCCCAATAGCGGGAAGATACAATGAGCAGTTCTTC. Translation: CASSPIAGRYNEQFF.

This clonotype showed up just a few times. The V gene is TRBV2, the J gene TRBJ2-7; D call uncertain. This CDR3 has 13 amino acids. Germline lookup yields CDR1 SNHLY and CDR2 FYNNEI. V was pared by 6 bases and J by 0 bases, with 9 bases between. CDR3 in amino acids: CASSPESSYEQYF. CDR3 nucleotides: TGTGCCAGCAGCCCGGAGAGCTCCTACGAGCAGTACTTC.

In this sample, this clonotype turned up many times. The chain employs TRBV3-1 and TRBJ2-1; no firm D call. The CDR3 has 11 residues. V gave up 2 bases and J gave up 7 bases, with 3 bases separating them. Germline-derived CDR1 and CDR2 are LGHDT and YNNKEL (reference sequence). In DNA, the CDR3 is TGTGCCAGCAGCCAACAAAATGAGCAGTTCTTC. This sequence encodes CASSQQNEQFF.

The rearrangement uses TRBV9 and TRBJ2-1, with TRBD1 matching over 8 bases. The germline CDR1 and CDR2 sequences are SGDLS and YYNGEE. V trimming: 3 bases; J trimming: 8 bases; junction bases outside the gene matches: 4. The CDR3 is made up of 13 amino acids. CDR3 bases: TGTGCCAGCAGCGGCGACAGGGGACATGAGCAGTTCTTC. Protein sequence: CASSGDRGHEQFF.

This clonotype was observed at least ten times. The chain carries TRBV6-1 and TRBJ2-7, with 7 bases matching TRBD1. V lost 6 bases to trimming and J lost 3 bases; unmatched junction nucleotides: 8. CDR3 length equals 14 residues. The germline V gene has CDR1 MNHNS and CDR2 SASEGT. CDR3 nucleotides: TGTGCCAGCAGGAAAGGGACAGACTTCTACGAGCAGTACTTC. Translated: CASRKGTDFYEQYF.

Many counts were recorded for this clonotype. V gene TRBV6-1 combines with J gene TRBJ2-7; 10 nucleotides align to TRBD2. V was pared by 8 bases and J by 4 bases, with 11 bases of the junction left unmatched. This CDR3 spans 15 amino acids. Germline lookup yields CDR1 MNHNS and CDR2 SASEGT. CDR3 protein: CASGRLAGEMYEQYF. The CDR3 DNA sequence: TGTGCCAGCGGCAGGCTAGCGGGGGAAATGTACGAGCAGTACTTC.

This clonotype was seen a few times. This chain joins TRBV7-2 and TRBJ2-1; D is unresolved. Trimming pared 4 bases from V and 3 bases from J, leaving 7 bases between. The germline V gene has CDR1 SGHTA and CDR2 FQGNSA. The CDR3 spans 13 residues. Written as DNA, the CDR3 is TGTGCCAGCAGCTCCAACTACTACAATGAGCAGTTCTTC. This encodes CASSSNYYNEQFF. Together with reference TRBV7-2 and TRBJ2-1, the CDR3 gives the full variable domain: GAGVSQSPSNKVTEKGKDVELRCDPISGHTALYWYRQSLGQGLEFLIYFQGNSAPDKSGLPSDRFSAERTGGSVSTLTIQRTQQEDSAVYLCASSSNYYNEQFFGPGTRLTVL.